A selection of T cell receptor beta chains follows, all from one sample in a study of vaccination and CD4 T cells after COVID-19. These TCRs are of unknown antigen specificity. MiXCR, run by TCRdb on the PCR reads, gives a single entry per CDR3 protein. The table records some 15,000 distinct CDR3 sequences, 54% of them present only once. The sequences come from CD4+ T cells from blood, cultured in vitro, collected about 7 months after SARS-CoV-2 vaccination. The receptors derive from a human donor who had recovered from COVID-19. Both conserved end residues are part of each CDR3. The order of the fields is V gene, clone size, D gene, J gene, CDR3 length, CDR3 protein, CDR3 DNA. The D gene is left open where the match is weak. Clone size is given for some rows only: seen once, a few or many times, or a class if the clone is expanded.

TRBV7-9	-	-	TRBJ2-3	13	CASRLGTSDTQYF	TGTGCCAGCCGACTAGGGACTTCGGATACGCAGTATTTT
TRBV5-5	once	-	TRBJ1-1	14	CASSLYGVNTEAFF	TGTGCCAGCAGCTTATACGGGGTGAACACTGAAGCTTTCTTT
TRBV20-1	-	TRBD2	TRBJ2-3	16	CSALPPTSGVADTQYF	TGCAGTGCCCTTCCCCCGACTAGCGGGGTGGCAGATACGCAGTATTTT
TRBV2	few	TRBD1	TRBJ1-2	13	CATSTGANYGYTF	TGTGCCACCTCGACAGGGGCTAACTATGGCTACACCTTC
TRBV6-2/TRBV6-3	-	-	TRBJ1-2	11	CASSHSGGYTF	TGTGCCAGCAGCCACTCGGGAGGCTACACCTTC
TRBV19	-	-	TRBJ2-5	13	CASSIQDTGSQYF	TGTGCCAGTAGTATTCAGGATACGGGGTCCCAGTACTTC
TRBV20-1	-	-	TRBJ2-1	12	CSARGYYNEQFF	TGCAGTGCTCGAGGGTATTACAATGAGCAGTTCTTC
TRBV20-1	-	TRBD1	TRBJ1-2	16	CSARDTGGLAARGYTF	TGCAGTGCTAGAGACACAGGGGGCTTAGCGGCGCGGGGCTACACCTTC
TRBV21-1	-	-	TRBJ2-7	14	CASSGRTGCYEQYF	TGTGCCAGCAGCGGAAGGACAGGCTGCTACGAGCAGTACTTC
TRBV20-1	few	-	TRBJ2-3	11	CSASRTDTQYF	TGCAGTGCCTCCCGCACAGATACGCAGTATTTT
TRBV20-1	-	TRBD2	TRBJ2-1	18	CSARDRNPLAGVSNEQFF	TGCAGTGCTAGAGACCGGAATCCTCTAGCGGGAGTTAGCAATGAGCAGTTCTTC
TRBV27	-	-	TRBJ1-1	12	CASSDPGTEAFF	TGTGCCAGCAGTGACCCAGGGACTGAAGCTTTCTTT
TRBV25-1	-	-	TRBJ2-5	13	CASSDTGKETQYF	TGTGCCAGCAGTGATACAGGGAAAGAGACCCAGTACTTC
TRBV7-6	-	TRBD2	TRBJ2-5	17	CASSLRREGLAVGTQYF	TGTGCCAGCAGCTTGCGCAGGGAGGGACTAGCGGTTGGGACCCAGTACTTC
TRBV7-2	-	-	TRBJ2-7	14	CASSLNGGAYEQYF	TGTGCCAGCAGCCTTAATGGGGGTGCCTACGAGCAGTACTTC
TRBV20-1	-	-	TRBJ2-7	14	CSASRGAPSYEQYF	TGCAGTGCTTCTCGGGGGGCACCCTCCTACGAGCAGTACTTC
TRBV28	-	-	TRBJ1-5	13	CASSLHRGQPQHF	TGTGCCAGCAGTTTACACCGGGGTCAGCCCCAGCATTTT
TRBV23-1	-	TRBD1	TRBJ1-6	18	CASSRRGGTAAYNSPLHF	TGCGCCAGCAGTCGCCGGGGGGGGACAGCCGCCTATAATTCACCCCTCCACTTT
TRBV27	few	-	TRBJ2-5	15	CASSTNIRAGETQYF	TGTGCCAGCAGTACAAACATCAGGGCGGGAGAGACCCAGTACTTC
TRBV10-3	few	TRBD2	TRBJ2-3	14	CATYGTSGTDTQYF	TGTGCCACGTACGGGACTAGCGGCACAGATACGCAGTATTTT
TRBV7-9	few	TRBD1	TRBJ1-2	18	CASSPTGQGARVNYGYTF	TGTGCCAGCAGCCCCACGGGACAGGGGGCTCGGGTTAACTATGGCTACACCTTC
TRBV27	once	TRBD2	TRBJ2-1	15	CASSSGGGGANEQFF	TGTGCCAGCAGTAGCGGGGGCGGCGGGGCCAATGAGCAGTTCTTC
TRBV6-1	-	-	TRBJ2-7	14	CASSELKGVGEQYF	TGTGCCAGCAGTGAATTGAAGGGGGTGGGCGAGCAGTACTTC
TRBV29-1	few	TRBD1	TRBJ1-5	14	CSVVTGGGNQPQHF	TGCAGCGTGGTGACAGGGGGGGGCAATCAGCCCCAGCATTTT